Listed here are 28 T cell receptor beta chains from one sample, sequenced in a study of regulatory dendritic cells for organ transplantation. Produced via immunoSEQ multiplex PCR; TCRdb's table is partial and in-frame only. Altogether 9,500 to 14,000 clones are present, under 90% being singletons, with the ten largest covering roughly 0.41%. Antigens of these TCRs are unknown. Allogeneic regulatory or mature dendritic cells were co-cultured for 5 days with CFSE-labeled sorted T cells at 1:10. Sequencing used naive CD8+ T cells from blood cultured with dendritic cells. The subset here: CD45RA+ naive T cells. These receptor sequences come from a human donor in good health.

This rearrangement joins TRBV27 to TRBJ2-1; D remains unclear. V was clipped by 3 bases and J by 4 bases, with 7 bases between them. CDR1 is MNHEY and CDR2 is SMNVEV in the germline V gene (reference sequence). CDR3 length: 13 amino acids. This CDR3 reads CASSFSDYNEQFF. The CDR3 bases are TGTGCCAGCAGTTTTTCTGATTACAATGAGCAGTTCTTC.

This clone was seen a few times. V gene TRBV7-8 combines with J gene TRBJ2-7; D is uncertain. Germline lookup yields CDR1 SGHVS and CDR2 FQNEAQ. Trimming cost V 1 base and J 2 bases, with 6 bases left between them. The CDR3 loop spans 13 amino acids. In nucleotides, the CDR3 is TGTGCCAGCAGCTTAGAACTGCCCTACGAGCAGTACTTC. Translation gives CASSLELPYEQYF.

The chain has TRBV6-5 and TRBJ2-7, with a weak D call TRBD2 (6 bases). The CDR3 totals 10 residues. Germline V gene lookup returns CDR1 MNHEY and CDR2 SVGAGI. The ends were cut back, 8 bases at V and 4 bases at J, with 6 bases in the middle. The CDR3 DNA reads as TGTGCCAGCGGGACTTACGAGCAGTACTTC. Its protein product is CASGTYEQYF.

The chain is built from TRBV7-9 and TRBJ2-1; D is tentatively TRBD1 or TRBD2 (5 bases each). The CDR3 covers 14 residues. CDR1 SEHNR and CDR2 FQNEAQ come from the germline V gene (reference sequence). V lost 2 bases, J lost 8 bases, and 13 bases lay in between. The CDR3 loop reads CASSLLGRGHEQFF. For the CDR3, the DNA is TGTGCCAGCAGCTTACTTGGCCGGGGACATGAGCAGTTCTTC.

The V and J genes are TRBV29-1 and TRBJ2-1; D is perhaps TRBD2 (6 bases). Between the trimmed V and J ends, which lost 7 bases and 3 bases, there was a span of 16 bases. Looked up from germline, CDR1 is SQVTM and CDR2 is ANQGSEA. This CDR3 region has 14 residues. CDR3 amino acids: CSAGPGDVYNEQFF. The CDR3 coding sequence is TGCAGCGCTGGGCCGGGAGACGTCTACAATGAGCAGTTCTTC.

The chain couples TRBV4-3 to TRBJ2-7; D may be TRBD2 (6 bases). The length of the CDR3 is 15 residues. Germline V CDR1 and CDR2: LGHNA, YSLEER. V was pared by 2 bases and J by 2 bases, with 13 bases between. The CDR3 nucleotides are TGCGCCAGCAGCCAACACGGCGGGGCGACCTACGAGCAGTACTTC. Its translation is CASSQHGGATYEQYF.

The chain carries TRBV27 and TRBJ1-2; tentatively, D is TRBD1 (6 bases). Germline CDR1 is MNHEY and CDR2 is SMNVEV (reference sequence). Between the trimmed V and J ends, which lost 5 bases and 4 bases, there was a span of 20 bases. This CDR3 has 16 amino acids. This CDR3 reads CASSPQLNRVRYGYTF. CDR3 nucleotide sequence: TGTGCCAGCAGTCCACAACTTAACAGGGTACGCTATGGCTACACCTTC.

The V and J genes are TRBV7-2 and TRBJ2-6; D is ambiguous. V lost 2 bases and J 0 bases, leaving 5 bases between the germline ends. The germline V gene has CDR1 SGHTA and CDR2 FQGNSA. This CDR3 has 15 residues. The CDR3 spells CASSLTPSGANVLTF. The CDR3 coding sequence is TGTGCCAGCAGCTTAACCCCCTCTGGGGCCAACGTCCTGACTTTC.

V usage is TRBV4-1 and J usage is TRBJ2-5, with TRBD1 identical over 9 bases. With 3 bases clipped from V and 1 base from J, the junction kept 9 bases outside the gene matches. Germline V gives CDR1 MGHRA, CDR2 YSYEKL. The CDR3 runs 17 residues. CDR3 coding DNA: TGCGCCAGCAGCCACCCTTCGACAGGGGGTATCCAAGAGACCCAGTACTTC. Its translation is CASSHPSTGGIQETQYF.

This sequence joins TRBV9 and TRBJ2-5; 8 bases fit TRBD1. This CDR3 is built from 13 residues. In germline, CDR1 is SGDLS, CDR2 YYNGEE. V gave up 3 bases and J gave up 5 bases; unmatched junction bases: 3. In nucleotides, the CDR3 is TGTGCCAGCAGCGGGACAGGGACGGAGACCCAGTACTTC. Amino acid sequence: CASSGTGTETQYF.

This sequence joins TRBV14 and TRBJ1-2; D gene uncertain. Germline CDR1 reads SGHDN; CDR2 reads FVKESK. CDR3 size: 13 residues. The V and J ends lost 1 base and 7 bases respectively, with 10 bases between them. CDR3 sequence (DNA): TGTGCCAGCAGCCAAGTGGCCTGGGGTGGCTACACCTTC. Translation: CASSQVAWGGYTF.

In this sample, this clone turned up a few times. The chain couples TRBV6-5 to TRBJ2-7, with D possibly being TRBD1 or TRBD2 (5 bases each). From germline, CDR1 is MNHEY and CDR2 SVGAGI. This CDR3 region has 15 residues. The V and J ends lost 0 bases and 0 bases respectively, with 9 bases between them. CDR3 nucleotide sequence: TGTGCCAGCAGTTACTCGGGACCCAGCTCCTACGAGCAGTACTTC. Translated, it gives CASSYSGPSSYEQYF.

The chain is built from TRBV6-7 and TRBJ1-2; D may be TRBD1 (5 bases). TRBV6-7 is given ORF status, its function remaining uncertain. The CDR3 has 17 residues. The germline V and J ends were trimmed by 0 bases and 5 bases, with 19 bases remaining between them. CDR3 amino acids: CASSYSNSLTENYGYTF. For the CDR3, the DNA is TGTGCCAGCAGTTACTCGAACTCCCTGACAGAAAATTATGGCTACACCTTC.

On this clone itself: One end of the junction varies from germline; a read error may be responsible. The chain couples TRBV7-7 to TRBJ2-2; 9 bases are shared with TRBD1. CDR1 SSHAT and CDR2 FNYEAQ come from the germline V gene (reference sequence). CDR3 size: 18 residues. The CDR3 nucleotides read TGTGCTAGCAGTCCCGTCCCCGCCGGACAGGGGTATACCGGGGAGCTGTTTTTT. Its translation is CASSPVPAGQGYTGELFF.

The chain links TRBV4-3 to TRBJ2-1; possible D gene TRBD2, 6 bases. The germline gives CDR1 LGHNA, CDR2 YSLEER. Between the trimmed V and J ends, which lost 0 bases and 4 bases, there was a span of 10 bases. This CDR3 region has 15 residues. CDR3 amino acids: CASSQEPTRYNEQFF. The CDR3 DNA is TGCGCCAGCAGCCAAGAGCCGACTAGGTACAATGAGCAGTTCTTC.

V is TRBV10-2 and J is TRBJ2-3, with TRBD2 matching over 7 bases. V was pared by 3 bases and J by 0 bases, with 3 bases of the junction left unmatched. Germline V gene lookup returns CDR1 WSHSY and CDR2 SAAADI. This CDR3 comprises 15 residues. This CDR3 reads CASSDLAVSTDTQYF. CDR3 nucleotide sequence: TGCGCCAGCAGTGATCTAGCGGTCAGCACAGATACGCAGTATTTT.

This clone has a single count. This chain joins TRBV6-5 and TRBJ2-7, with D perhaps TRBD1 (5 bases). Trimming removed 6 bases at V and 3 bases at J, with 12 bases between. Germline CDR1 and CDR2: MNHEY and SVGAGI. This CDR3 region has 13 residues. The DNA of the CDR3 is TGTGCCAGCAGACCTACCGACAGCTACGAGCAGTACTTC. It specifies CASRPTDSYEQYF.

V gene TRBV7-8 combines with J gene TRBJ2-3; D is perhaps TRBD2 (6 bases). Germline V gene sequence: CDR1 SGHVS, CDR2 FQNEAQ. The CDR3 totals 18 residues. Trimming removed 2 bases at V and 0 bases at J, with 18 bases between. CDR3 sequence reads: CASSLFVGGNSSTDTQYF. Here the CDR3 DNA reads TGTGCCAGCAGCTTATTTGTAGGCGGGAACTCTAGCACAGATACGCAGTATTTT.

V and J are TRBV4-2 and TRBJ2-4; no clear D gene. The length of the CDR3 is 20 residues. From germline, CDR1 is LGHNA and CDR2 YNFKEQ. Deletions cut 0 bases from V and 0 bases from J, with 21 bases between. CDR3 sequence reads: CASSQDPRHSSSLAKNIQYF. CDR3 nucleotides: TGTGCCAGCAGCCAAGATCCGAGACACTCGTCGTCTTTAGCCAAAAACATTCAGTACTTC.

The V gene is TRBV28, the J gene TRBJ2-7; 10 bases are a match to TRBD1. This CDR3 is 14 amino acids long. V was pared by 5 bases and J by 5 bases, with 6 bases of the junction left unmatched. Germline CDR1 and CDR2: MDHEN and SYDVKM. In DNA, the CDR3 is TGTGCCAGCAGTATAACCGGGACAGGGGACGAGCAGTACTTC. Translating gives CASSITGTGDEQYF.

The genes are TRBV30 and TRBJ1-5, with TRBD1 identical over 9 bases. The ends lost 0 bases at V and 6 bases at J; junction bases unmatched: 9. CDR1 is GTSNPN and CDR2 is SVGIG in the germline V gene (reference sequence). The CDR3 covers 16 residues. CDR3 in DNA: TGTGCCTGGAGTGTAGCCCGGGACAGGGCCGCTCAGCCCCAGCATTTT. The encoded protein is CAWSVARDRAAQPQHF.

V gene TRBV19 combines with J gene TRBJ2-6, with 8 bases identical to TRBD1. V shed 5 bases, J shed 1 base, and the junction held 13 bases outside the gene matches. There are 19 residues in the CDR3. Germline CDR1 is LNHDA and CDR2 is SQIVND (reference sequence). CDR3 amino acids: CASSPSYRGRISGANVLTF. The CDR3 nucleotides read TGTGCCAGTAGTCCGTCGTACAGGGGGAGGATATCTGGGGCCAACGTCCTGACTTTC.

This CDR3 is CASSVVWGETQYF. The CDR3 nucleotides are TGTGCCAGCAGCGTAGTATGGGGAGAGACCCAGTACTTC. The chain is built from TRBV9 and TRBJ2-5, with no clear D. Germline V gives CDR1 SGDLS, CDR2 YYNGEE. There are 13 residues in the CDR3. V lost 0 bases to trimming and J lost 4 bases, with 7 bases between them.

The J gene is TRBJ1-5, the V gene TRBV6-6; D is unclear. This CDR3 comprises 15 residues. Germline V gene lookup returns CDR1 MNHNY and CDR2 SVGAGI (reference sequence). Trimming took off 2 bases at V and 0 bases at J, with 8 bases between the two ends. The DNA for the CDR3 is TGTGCCAGCAGTTACAAAGAGAATAGCAATCAGCCCCAGCATTTT. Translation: CASSYKENSNQPQHF.

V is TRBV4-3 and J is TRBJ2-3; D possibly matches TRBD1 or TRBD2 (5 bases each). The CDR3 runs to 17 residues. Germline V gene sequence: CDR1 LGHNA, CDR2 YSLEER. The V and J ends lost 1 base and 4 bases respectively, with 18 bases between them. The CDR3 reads CASSQGSGLTIADTQYF. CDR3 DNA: TGCGCCAGCAGCCAAGGTTCGGGGCTTACCATCGCAGATACGCAGTATTTT.

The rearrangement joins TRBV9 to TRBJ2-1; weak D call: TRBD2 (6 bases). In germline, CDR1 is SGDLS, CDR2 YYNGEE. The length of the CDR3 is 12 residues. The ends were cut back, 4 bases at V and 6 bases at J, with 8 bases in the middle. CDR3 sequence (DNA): TGTGCCAGCAGCCCGACTAGCAATGAGCAGTTCTTC. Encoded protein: CASSPTSNEQFF.

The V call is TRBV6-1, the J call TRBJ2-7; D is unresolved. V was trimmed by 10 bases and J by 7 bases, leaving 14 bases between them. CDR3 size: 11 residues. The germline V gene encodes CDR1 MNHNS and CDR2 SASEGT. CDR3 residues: CAIEYRGEQYF. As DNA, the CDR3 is TGTGCCATCGAATACAGAGGAGAGCAGTACTTC.

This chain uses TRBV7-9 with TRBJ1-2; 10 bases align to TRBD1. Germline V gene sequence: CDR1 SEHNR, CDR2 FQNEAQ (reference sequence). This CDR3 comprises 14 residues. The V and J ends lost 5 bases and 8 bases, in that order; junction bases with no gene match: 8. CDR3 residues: CASSQVGTGVGYTF. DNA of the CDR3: TGTGCCAGCAGCCAGGTCGGGACAGGGGTAGGCTACACCTTC.